This TCR beta chain was captured by sequencing in a study of metastatic and nonmetastatic thyroid tumors. This clone was picked up a small number of times. Until they underwent thyroid surgery, no patient had received any treatment. CDR1 MGHRA and CDR2 YSYEKL come from the germline V gene. V lost 0 bases and J 7 bases, leaving 6 bases between the germline ends. This CDR3 is built from 13 residues. Under the authors' procedure: What underpinned the distant-metastasis classifier for papillary thyroid cancer was the set of CDR3 differences across clinicopathological groups. Via MiXCR, TCRdb re-called the PCR reads. What appears here as the V and J calls and clone size reflects TCRdb's work, not the paper's. Of about 38,000 clones in the sample, less than 50% were seen once.

The rearrangement uses TRBV4-1 and TRBJ2-2, with D unresolved. The source is a male donor with papillary thyroid cancer or a benign thyroid nodule (not recorded which). Some clones in this sample may be carry-over from other donors' samples. Sequencing used tumor tissue. CDR3 sequence reads: CASSQERVGELFF. The CDR3 coding sequence is TGCGCCAGCAGCCAAGAACGGGTCGGGGAGCTGTTTTTT.